This T cell receptor beta chain was documented in a study of T-cell memory formation after mild COVID-19. The overall study: TCR clusters were largely donor specific.

Study conclusions and caveats: The appearance of some responding clones in pre-infection memory suggested that cross-reactive memory joined.

In germline, CDR1 is SGDLS, CDR2 YYNGEE. The CDR3 length is 15 residues. V dropped 4 bases and J dropped 5; count of bases not matched to a gene: 9. TCRdb reprocessed the 5' RACE reads via MiXCR and lists one record per CDR3 protein. The sample records 35,000 to 55,000 distinct CDR3 sequences, 8% to 10% being singletons. For this clonotype: The antigen is not known.

This sequence joins TRBV9 and TRBJ2-5; TRBD2 matches 9 bases. Material for sequencing was PBMCs or a T cell subset sorted from them (not recorded which). The receptor was isolated from an adult woman who had mild COVID-19 (a few samples of this study predate the infection). Cell type and time point are not known. CDR3 sequence (DNA): TGTGCCAGCAGCACCCGAGCGGGGGGCGGCGAGACCCAGTACTTC. Protein: CASSTRAGGGETQYF. Variable domain in full (rest from reference TRBV9 and TRBJ2-5): DSGVTQTPKHLITATGQRVTLRCSPRSGDLSVYWYQQSLDQGLQFLIQYYNGEERAKGNILERFSAQQFPDLHSELNLSSLELGDSALYFCASSTRAGGGETQYFGPGTRLLVL.